These T cell receptor beta chains were read from a single sample in a study of T cell responses to AZD1222 COVID-19 vaccine. Some clones are missing from TCRdb's copy, which holds only in-frame ones; the method was immunoSEQ multiplex PCR. The table shows about 56,000 clones, with 70% to 90% occurring only once. Here the sequenced sample was peripheral blood, taken on day 0 of AZD1222 vaccination. These receptors all come from an adult in good health. CDR3s include the opening cysteine and the closing phenylalanine or tryptophan. Size values are once, few and many counts, or a class for expanded clones, and some rows have none.

j_gene: TRBJ1-1; abundance: .; v_gene: TRBV20-1; CDR3aa: CSAEGATEAFF
j_gene: TRBJ1-1; abundance: .; v_gene: TRBV5-5; CDR3aa: CASSSGPRRGNTEAFF
j_gene: TRBJ2-1; abundance: .; v_gene: TRBV3-1/TRBV3-2; CDR3aa: CASSQDGGPHNEQFF
j_gene: TRBJ2-2; abundance: once; v_gene: TRBV7-7; CDR3aa: CASSPLESRTGELFF
j_gene: TRBJ1-4; abundance: .; v_gene: TRBV5-1; CDR3aa: CASSRDYIGSESEKLFF
j_gene: TRBJ2-1; abundance: .; v_gene: TRBV6-4; CDR3aa: CASSRQGNYNEQFF
j_gene: TRBJ1-1; abundance: .; v_gene: TRBV4-2; CDR3aa: CASSPGTGVRTEAFF
j_gene: TRBJ1-2; abundance: .; v_gene: TRBV5-1; CDR3aa: CASSLAGPGSRGYTF
j_gene: TRBJ1-2; abundance: .; v_gene: TRBV5-4; CDR3aa: CASSVGGYGYTF
j_gene: TRBJ2-7; abundance: .; v_gene: TRBV7-8; CDR3aa: CASSFGTSTYEQYF
j_gene: TRBJ1-1; abundance: .; v_gene: TRBV5-6; CDR3aa: CASSRPQSILAGDTEAFF
j_gene: TRBJ2-1; abundance: .; v_gene: TRBV13; CDR3aa: CASSLGSTYNEQFF
j_gene: TRBJ1-4; abundance: .; v_gene: TRBV4-1; CDR3aa: CASSQETPRPGVNEKLFF
j_gene: TRBJ2-2; abundance: .; v_gene: TRBV27; CDR3aa: CASNSDSGELFF
j_gene: TRBJ2-2; abundance: .; v_gene: TRBV5-4; CDR3aa: CASSLAGVGTGELFF
j_gene: TRBJ1-1; abundance: .; v_gene: TRBV4-2; CDR3aa: CASSLGQEAEAFF
j_gene: TRBJ1-1; abundance: .; v_gene: TRBV19; CDR3aa: CASTPSRQGGSTEAFF
j_gene: TRBJ2-7; abundance: .; v_gene: TRBV5-1; CDR3aa: CASSSQGYEQYF
j_gene: TRBJ1-4; abundance: .; v_gene: TRBV28; CDR3aa: CASSPRGGYHEKLFF
j_gene: TRBJ1-5; abundance: .; v_gene: TRBV28; CDR3aa: CASSSGRGQPQHF
j_gene: TRBJ2-1; abundance: .; v_gene: TRBV28; CDR3aa: CASSFSGSSYNEQFF
j_gene: TRBJ2-1; abundance: .; v_gene: TRBV19; CDR3aa: CASSTQGGSYNEQFF
j_gene: TRBJ2-3; abundance: .; v_gene: TRBV19; CDR3aa: CASSPLGGPDTQYF
j_gene: TRBJ1-5; abundance: .; v_gene: TRBV3-1/TRBV3-2; CDR3aa: CASSQAPLDQPQHF
j_gene: TRBJ1-4; abundance: .; v_gene: TRBV19; CDR3aa: CASSIALRTPLGTNEKLFF
j_gene: TRBJ2-5; abundance: .; v_gene: TRBV6-5; CDR3aa: CASSYPSRQGAQYF
j_gene: TRBJ1-1; abundance: .; v_gene: TRBV30; CDR3aa: CACGLWTEAFF
j_gene: TRBJ2-3; abundance: .; v_gene: TRBV13; CDR3aa: CASRQWEQGILDTQYF
j_gene: TRBJ2-5; abundance: once; v_gene: TRBV18; CDR3aa: CASSSIEEETQYF
j_gene: TRBJ1-3; abundance: .; v_gene: TRBV9; CDR3aa: CASSVDWTGVGNTIYF
j_gene: TRBJ1-2; abundance: once; v_gene: TRBV7-2; CDR3aa: CASSVEQGRLTFGDGYTF
j_gene: TRBJ1-1; abundance: .; v_gene: TRBV6-5; CDR3aa: CASSRGQFDAEAFF
j_gene: TRBJ2-7; abundance: .; v_gene: TRBV3-1/TRBV3-2; CDR3aa: CASSYQVTSYEQYF
j_gene: TRBJ1-1; abundance: .; v_gene: TRBV14; CDR3aa: CASSQGPGRGTEAFF
j_gene: TRBJ1-1; abundance: .; v_gene: TRBV27; CDR3aa: CASMDSWANTEAFF
j_gene: TRBJ1-2; abundance: .; v_gene: TRBV6-5; CDR3aa: CASRDGPYGYTF
j_gene: TRBJ2-2; abundance: few; v_gene: TRBV9; CDR3aa: CASSARSYTGELFF
j_gene: TRBJ2-3; abundance: few; v_gene: TRBV6-4; CDR3aa: CASSEASGGNTDTQYF
j_gene: TRBJ1-3; abundance: .; v_gene: TRBV6-5; CDR3aa: CASSPRYSGNTIYF
j_gene: TRBJ1-1; abundance: .; v_gene: TRBV29-1; CDR3aa: CSVAYTGRAEAFF
j_gene: TRBJ1-6; abundance: once; v_gene: TRBV19; CDR3aa: CASSIGRRLNYNSPLHF
j_gene: TRBJ2-1; abundance: .; v_gene: TRBV5-1; CDR3aa: CASSREVHEQFF
j_gene: TRBJ2-3; abundance: .; v_gene: TRBV27; CDR3aa: CASSSLGLAGGTDTQYF
j_gene: TRBJ1-2; abundance: .; v_gene: TRBV7-2; CDR3aa: CASSLAKGQGFGYTF
j_gene: TRBJ1-4; abundance: .; v_gene: TRBV4-1; CDR3aa: CASSPEPGQVSEKLFF
j_gene: TRBJ1-2; abundance: .; v_gene: TRBV28; CDR3aa: CASSPPVGQGDYTF
j_gene: TRBJ1-6; abundance: .; v_gene: TRBV18; CDR3aa: CASSPLGSSPLHF
j_gene: TRBJ1-2; abundance: .; v_gene: TRBV5-1; CDR3aa: CASSLGTGIGYGYTF
j_gene: TRBJ1-4; abundance: .; v_gene: TRBV19; CDR3aa: CASSIGTGGFLNEKLFF
j_gene: TRBJ1-3; abundance: .; v_gene: TRBV5-8; CDR3aa: CASRQLSSGNTIYF
j_gene: TRBJ1-1; abundance: .; v_gene: TRBV10-3; CDR3aa: CAISGGQGEKGAFF
j_gene: TRBJ1-5; abundance: .; v_gene: TRBV19; CDR3aa: CASSPWTGEDVQPQHF
j_gene: TRBJ2-3; abundance: once; v_gene: TRBV7-8; CDR3aa: CASRRNGGTDTQYF
j_gene: TRBJ1-1; abundance: .; v_gene: TRBV2; CDR3aa: CASRGTVNTEAFF
j_gene: TRBJ2-3; abundance: .; v_gene: TRBV28; CDR3aa: CASSLQPALADTQYF
j_gene: TRBJ1-1; abundance: .; v_gene: TRBV27; CDR3aa: CASSRGTGATEAFF
j_gene: TRBJ2-2; abundance: .; v_gene: TRBV6-1; CDR3aa: CASSELGSYTGELFF